What follows are 12 T cell receptor beta chains derived from one specimen sequenced in a study of metastatic and nonmetastatic thyroid tumors. Using MiXCR, TCRdb reanalyzed the PCR reads. The table has 20,000 to 25,000 clones, less than 40% seen once; the top ten hold 22%. Patients underwent thyroid surgery, and none had received any treatment before it. The material sequenced was blood. These receptor sequences come from a male donor with papillary thyroid cancer or a benign thyroid nodule (not recorded which). Some clones in this sample may be carry-over from other donors' samples.

This clone was seen repeatedly, ten times or more. Given the absence of the conserved phenylalanine or tryptophan at the CDR3 end, a read error is likely. The chain recombines TRBV18 with TRBJ2-5, with D uncertain. Germline V CDR1 and CDR2: KGHSH, LQKENI. CDR3 length: 14 residues. The V end lost 3 bases, the J end lost 2 bases, and 10 bases lay between the germline ends. CDR3 in amino acids: CASSPYMMQETQYS. CDR3 bases: TGTGCCAGCTCACCTTACATGATGCAAGAGACCCAGTACTCC.

By share, this clone counts as medium-sized. The rearrangement links TRBV20-1 to TRBJ2-3; D is unclear. The germline V and J ends were trimmed by 3 bases and 6 bases, with 7 bases remaining between them. Germline V gene lookup returns CDR1 DFQATT and CDR2 SNEGSKA (reference sequence). The CDR3 runs 11 residues. The CDR3 DNA is TGCAGTGCTAGTAACCTCGATACGCAGTATTTT. Translating gives CSASNLDTQYF.

The sample holds many counts of this clone. The rearrangement joins TRBV7-3 to TRBJ2-2, with 10 bases that match TRBD1. This CDR3 is 15 amino acids long. With 6 bases clipped from V and 6 bases from J, the junction kept 7 bases outside the gene matches. Germline CDR1 SGHTA, CDR2 FQGTGA. The CDR3 protein is CASRQTGGGAGELFF. The CDR3 coding sequence is TGTGCCAGCAGGCAGACAGGGGGCGGGGCCGGGGAGCTGTTTTTT.

CDR3 sequence: CASSLVYRKGEKLFF. The CDR3 DNA reads TGTGCCAGCAGCTTAGTGTACAGGAAAGGGGAAAAACTGTTTTTT. The genes are TRBV11-2 and TRBJ1-4, with D maybe TRBD1 (5 bases). V lost 1 base and J lost 8, with 14 bases in between. The CDR3 spans 15 residues. The V gene's germline CDR1 is SGHAT and CDR2 FQNNGV.

This clone has ten or more counts. The rearrangement joins TRBV12-3 or TRBV12-4 to TRBJ1-2; D possibly corresponds to TRBD1 (6 bases). V was shortened by 2 bases and J by 8 bases, with 12 bases between the two germline ends. The CDR3 spans 13 residues. DNA of the CDR3: TGTGCCAGCAGTTTAAACAGGGACCTCGGCTACACCTTC. Amino acids: CASSLNRDLGYTF.

The J gene is TRBJ1-2, the V gene TRBV3-1, with 7 bases lining up with TRBD1. The ends lost 3 bases at V and 4 bases at J; junction bases unmatched: 8. CDR3 length: 15 amino acids. Looked up from germline, CDR1 is LGHDT and CDR2 is YNNKEL (reference sequence). The CDR3 spells CASSQGWDSSYGYTF. The DNA for the CDR3 is TGTGCCAGCAGCCAGGGCTGGGACAGTTCCTATGGCTACACCTTC.

V is TRBV19 and J is TRBJ2-7; TRBD1 matches 7 bases. V lost 5 bases, J lost 1 base, and 5 bases stayed unmatched. CDR1 is LNHDA, CDR2 SQIVND, per germline (reference sequence). This CDR3 comprises 14 residues. The CDR3 DNA reads TGTGCCAGTAGTGGTGGACAGGTTTCCTACGAGCAGTACTTC. As protein: CASSGGQVSYEQYF.

This clone was counted many times. The genes are TRBV12-3 or TRBV12-4 and TRBJ2-4; 10 nucleotides line up with TRBD1. This CDR3 region has 14 residues. Trimming took 4 bases from V and 8 from J; bases not matched to a gene: 5. The CDR3 coding sequence is TGTGCCAGCAGTTATTTAGGACAGGGGGACATTCAGTACTTC. Residues: CASSYLGQGDIQYF.

This clone was counted at least ten times. The chain recombines TRBV27 with TRBJ2-1, with 10 bases that match TRBD2. The CDR3 runs 16 residues. Germline values: CDR1 MNHEY, CDR2 SMNVEV (reference sequence). Trimming removed 0 bases from V and 4 bases from J; junction bases left unmatched: 3. The CDR3 nucleotides are TGTGCCAGCAGTTTATCGACTAGCGGGTTTTACAATGAGCAGTTCTTC. It yields the protein CASSLSTSGFYNEQFF.

By its share, this clone is medium-sized (0.01 to 0.1%). The CDR3 reads CASSEFPTTGEEETQYF. CDR3 nucleotides: TGTGCCAGCAGTGAATTCCCTACAACAGGGGAGGAAGAGACCCAGTACTTC. The chain combines TRBV6-1 with TRBJ2-5; D may be TRBD1 (7 bases). The CDR3 runs to 17 residues. With 2 bases removed from V and 3 bases from J, the gap between germline ends came to 19 bases. Germline values: CDR1 MNHNS, CDR2 SASEGT.

This clone was picked up a small number of times. V gene TRBV20-1 combines with J gene TRBJ2-7; D possibly matches TRBD1 or TRBD2 (5 bases each). Germline CDR1 and CDR2: DFQATT and SNEGSKA (reference sequence). V gave up 6 bases and J gave up 1 base, with 25 bases separating them. This CDR3 spans 17 amino acids. Here the CDR3 DNA reads TGCAGTGCCAAGCTCGCCCCGGGACCCGCGTTGTCCTACGAGCAGTACTTC. Protein: CSAKLAPGPALSYEQYF.

This clone rates as medium-sized. V gene TRBV7-2 combines with J gene TRBJ2-7; the D call may be TRBD1 or TRBD2 (6 bases each). Looked up from germline, CDR1 is SGHTA and CDR2 is FQGNSA. The CDR3 totals 18 residues. The germline V and J ends were trimmed by 5 bases and 4 bases, with 27 bases remaining between them. CDR3 nucleotides: TGTGCCAGCAGCAGCCGGGACACCGCGGGACATTCGGGTTACGAGCAGTACTTC. Its translation is CASSSRDTAGHSGYEQYF.